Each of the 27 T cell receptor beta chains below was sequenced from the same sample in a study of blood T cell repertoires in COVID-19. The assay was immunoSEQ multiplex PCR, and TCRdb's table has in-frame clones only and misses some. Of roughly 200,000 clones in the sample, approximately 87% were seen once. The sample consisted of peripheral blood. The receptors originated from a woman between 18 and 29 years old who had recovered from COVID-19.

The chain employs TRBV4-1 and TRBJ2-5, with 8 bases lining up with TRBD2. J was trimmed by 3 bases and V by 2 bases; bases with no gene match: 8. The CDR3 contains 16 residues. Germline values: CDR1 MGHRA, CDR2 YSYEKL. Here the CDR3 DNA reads TGCGCCAGCAGCCAAACCGGGACTAGGAAGGAAGAGACCCAGTACTTC. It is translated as CASSQTGTRKEETQYF.

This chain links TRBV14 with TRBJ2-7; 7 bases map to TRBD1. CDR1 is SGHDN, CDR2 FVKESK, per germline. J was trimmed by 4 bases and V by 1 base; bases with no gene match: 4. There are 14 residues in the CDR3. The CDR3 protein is CASSQGAGGYEQYF. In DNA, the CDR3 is TGTGCCAGCAGCCAAGGGGCAGGGGGATACGAGCAGTACTTC. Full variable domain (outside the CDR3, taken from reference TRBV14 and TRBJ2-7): EAGVTQFPSHSVIEKGQTVTLRCDPISGHDNLYWYRRVMGKEIKFLLHFVKESKQDESGMPNNRFLAERTGGTYSTLKVQPAELEDSGVYFCASSQGAGGYEQYFGPGTRLTVT.

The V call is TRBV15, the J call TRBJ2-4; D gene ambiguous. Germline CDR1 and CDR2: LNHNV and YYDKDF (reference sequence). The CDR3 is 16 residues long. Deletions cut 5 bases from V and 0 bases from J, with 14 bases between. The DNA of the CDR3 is TGTGCCACCAGCCCAGAAGTGGCTCTAGCCAAAAACATTCAGTACTTC. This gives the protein CATSPEVALAKNIQYF.

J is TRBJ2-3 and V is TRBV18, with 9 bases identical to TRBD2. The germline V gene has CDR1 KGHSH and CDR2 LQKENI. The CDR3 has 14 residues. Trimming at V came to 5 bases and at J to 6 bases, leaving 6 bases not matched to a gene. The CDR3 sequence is CASSRLAALDTQYF. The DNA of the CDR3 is TGTGCCAGCTCAAGACTAGCGGCTCTCGATACGCAGTATTTT.

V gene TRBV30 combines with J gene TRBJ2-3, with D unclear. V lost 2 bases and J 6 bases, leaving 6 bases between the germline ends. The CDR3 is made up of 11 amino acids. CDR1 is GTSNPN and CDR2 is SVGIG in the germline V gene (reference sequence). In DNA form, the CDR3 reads TGTGCCTGGAGTCTAGAGGATACGCAGTATTTT. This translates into CAWSLEDTQYF. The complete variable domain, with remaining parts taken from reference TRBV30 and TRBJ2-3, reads SQTIHQWPATLVQPVGSPLSLECTVEGTSNPNLYWYRQAAGRGLQLLFYSVGIGQISSEVPQNLSASRPQDRQFILSSKKLLLSDSGFYLCAWSLEDTQYFGPGTRLTVL.

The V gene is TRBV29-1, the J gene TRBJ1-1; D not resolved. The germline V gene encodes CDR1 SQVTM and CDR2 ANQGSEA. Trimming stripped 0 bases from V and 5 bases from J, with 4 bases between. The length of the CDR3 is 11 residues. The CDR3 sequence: CSVEDGTEAFF. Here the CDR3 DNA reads TGCAGCGTTGAAGACGGGACTGAAGCTTTCTTT.

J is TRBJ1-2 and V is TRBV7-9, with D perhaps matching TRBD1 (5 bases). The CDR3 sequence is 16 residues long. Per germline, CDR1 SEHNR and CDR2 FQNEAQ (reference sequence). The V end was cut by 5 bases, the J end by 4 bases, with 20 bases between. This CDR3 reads CASSPRGRADTYGYTF. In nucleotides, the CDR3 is TGTGCCAGCAGCCCACGTGGCAGGGCCGATACCTATGGCTACACCTTC.

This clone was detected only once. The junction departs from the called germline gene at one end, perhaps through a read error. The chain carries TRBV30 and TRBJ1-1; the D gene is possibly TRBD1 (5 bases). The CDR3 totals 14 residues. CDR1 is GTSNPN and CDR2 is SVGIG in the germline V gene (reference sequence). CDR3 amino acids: CAWSLDGGNAEAFF. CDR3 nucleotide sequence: TGTGCCTGGAGTCTGGACGGGGGGAACGCTGAAGCTTTCTTT.

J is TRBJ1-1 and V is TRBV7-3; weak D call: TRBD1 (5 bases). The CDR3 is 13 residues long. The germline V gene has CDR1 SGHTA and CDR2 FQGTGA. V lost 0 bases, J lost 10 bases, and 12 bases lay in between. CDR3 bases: TGTGCCAGCAGCTTAACTCCAGGGTTCGGAGCTTTCTTT. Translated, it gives CASSLTPGFGAFF.

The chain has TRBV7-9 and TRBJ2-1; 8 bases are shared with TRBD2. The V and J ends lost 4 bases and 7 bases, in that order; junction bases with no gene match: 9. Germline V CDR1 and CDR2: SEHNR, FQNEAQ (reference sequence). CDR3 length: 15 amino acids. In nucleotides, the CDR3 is TGTGCCAGCAGCTCAACGACGGGACTAGATAATGAGCAGTTCTTC. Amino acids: CASSSTTGLDNEQFF.

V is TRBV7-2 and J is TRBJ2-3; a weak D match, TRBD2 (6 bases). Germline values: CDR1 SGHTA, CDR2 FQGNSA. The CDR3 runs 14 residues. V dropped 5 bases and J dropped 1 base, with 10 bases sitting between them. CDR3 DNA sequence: TGTGCCAGCAGCCCCGGGACTCGCACAGATACGCAGTATTTT. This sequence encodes CASSPGTRTDTQYF.

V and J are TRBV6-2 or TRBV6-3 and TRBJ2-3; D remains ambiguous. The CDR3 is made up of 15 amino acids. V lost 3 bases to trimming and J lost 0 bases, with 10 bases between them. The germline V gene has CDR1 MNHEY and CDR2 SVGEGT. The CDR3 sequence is CASSYRYTSTDTQYF. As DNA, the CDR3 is TGTGCCAGCAGTTATCGGTATACTAGCACAGATACGCAGTATTTT.

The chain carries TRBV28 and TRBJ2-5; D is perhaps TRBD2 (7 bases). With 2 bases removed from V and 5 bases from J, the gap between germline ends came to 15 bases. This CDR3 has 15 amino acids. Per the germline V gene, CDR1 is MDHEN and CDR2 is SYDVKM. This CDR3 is CASSLGGGPWETQYF. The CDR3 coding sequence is TGTGCCAGCAGTTTAGGGGGGGGGCCTTGGGAGACCCAGTACTTC.

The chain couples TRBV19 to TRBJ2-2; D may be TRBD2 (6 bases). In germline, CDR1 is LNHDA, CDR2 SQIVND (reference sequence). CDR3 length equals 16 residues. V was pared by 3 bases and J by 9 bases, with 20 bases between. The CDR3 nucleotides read TGTGCCAGTAGTATGACGGGGGTTAAGCGTGTCCGGGAGCTGTTTTTT. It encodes CASSMTGVKRVRELFF.

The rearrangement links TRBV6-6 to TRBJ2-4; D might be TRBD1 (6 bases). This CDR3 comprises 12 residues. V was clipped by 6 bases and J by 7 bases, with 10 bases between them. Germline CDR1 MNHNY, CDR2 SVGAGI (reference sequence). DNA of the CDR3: TGTGCCAGCAGCCCCGGACAGAACATTCAGTACTTC. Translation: CASSPGQNIQYF.

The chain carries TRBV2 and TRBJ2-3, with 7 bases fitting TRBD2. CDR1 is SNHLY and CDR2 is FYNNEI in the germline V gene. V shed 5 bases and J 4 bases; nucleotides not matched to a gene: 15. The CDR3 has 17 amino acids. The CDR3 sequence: CASSTSSGGSLADTQYF. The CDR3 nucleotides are TGTGCCAGCAGTACCTCATCGGGCGGGAGTCTCGCAGATACGCAGTATTTT. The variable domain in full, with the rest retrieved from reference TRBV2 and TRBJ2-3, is EPEVTQTPSHQVTQMGQEVILRCVPISNHLYFYWYRQILGQKVEFLVSFYNNEISEKSEIFDDQFSVERPDGSNFTLKIRSTKLEDSAMYFCASSTSSGGSLADTQYFGPGTRLTVL.

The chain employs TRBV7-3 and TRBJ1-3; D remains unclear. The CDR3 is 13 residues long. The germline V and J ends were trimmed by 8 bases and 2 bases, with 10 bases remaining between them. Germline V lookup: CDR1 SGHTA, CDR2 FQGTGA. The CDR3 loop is CASSFGPGNTIYF. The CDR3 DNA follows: TGTGCCAGCTCCTTTGGGCCTGGAAACACCATATATTTT.

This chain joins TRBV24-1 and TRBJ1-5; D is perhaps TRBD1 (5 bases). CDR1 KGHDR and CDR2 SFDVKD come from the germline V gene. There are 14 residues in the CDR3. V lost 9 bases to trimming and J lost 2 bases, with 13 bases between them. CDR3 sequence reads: CATGRGNGNQPQHF. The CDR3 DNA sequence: TGTGCCACCGGGCGGGGGAATGGCAATCAGCCCCAGCATTTT.

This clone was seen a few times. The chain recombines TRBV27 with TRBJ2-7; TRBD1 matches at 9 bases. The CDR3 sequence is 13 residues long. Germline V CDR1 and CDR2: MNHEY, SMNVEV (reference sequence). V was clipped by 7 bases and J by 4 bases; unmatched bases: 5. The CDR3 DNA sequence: TGTGCCAGCAACCCACAGGGGGCATACGAGCAGTACGTC. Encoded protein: CASNPQGAYEQYV.

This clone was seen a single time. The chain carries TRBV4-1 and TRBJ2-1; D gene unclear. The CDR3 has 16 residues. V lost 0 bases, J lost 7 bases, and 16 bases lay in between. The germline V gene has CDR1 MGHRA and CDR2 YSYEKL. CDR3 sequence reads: CASSQDSRYSANEQFF. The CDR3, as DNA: TGCGCCAGCAGCCAAGATAGTCGGTATTCTGCTAATGAGCAGTTCTTC.

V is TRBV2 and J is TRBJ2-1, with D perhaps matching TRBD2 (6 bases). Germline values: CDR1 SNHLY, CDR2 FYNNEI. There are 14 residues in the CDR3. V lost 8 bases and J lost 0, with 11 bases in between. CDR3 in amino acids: CASRDLSSYNEQFF. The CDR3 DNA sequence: TGTGCCAGCCGGGACTTGAGCTCCTACAATGAGCAGTTCTTC.

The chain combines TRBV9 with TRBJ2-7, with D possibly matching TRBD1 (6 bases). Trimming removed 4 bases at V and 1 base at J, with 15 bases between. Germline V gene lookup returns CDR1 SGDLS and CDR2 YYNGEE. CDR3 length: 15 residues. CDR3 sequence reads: CASSPPPGDSYEQYF. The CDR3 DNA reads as TGTGCCAGCAGCCCCCCTCCAGGGGATTCCTACGAGCAGTACTTC.

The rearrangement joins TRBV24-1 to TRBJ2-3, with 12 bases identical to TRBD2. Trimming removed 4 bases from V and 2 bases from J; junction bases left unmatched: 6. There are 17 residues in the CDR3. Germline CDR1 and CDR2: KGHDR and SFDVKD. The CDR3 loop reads CATSDPGLAGFTDTQYF. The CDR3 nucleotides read TGTGCCACCAGTGACCCTGGACTAGCGGGATTCACAGATACGCAGTATTTT.

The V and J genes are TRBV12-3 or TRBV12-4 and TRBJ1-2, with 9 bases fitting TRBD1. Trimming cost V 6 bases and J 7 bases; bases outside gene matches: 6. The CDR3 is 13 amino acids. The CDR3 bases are TGTGCCAGCAGCCCACAGGGGGCGAGTGGCTACACCTTC. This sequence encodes CASSPQGASGYTF.

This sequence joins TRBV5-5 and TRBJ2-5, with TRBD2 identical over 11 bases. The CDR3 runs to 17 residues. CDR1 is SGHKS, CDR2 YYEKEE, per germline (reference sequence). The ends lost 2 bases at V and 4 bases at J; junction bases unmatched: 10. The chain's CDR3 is CASSFSSHSGGGETQYF. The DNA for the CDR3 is TGTGCCAGCAGCTTCTCCTCCCATAGCGGGGGGGGAGAGACCCAGTACTTC.

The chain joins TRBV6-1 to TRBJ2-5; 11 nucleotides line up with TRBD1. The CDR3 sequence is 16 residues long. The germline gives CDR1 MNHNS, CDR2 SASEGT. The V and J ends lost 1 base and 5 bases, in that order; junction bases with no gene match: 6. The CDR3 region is CASSEVRTGGGETQYF. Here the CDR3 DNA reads TGTGCCAGCAGTGAAGTCAGGACAGGGGGCGGGGAGACCCAGTACTTC.

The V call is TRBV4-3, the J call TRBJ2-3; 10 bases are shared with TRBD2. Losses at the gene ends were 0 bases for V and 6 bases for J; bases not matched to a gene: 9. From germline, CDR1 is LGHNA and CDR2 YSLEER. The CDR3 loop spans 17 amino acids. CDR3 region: CASSQERSGGAADTQYF. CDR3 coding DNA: TGCGCCAGCAGCCAAGAAAGAAGCGGGGGGGCCGCGGATACGCAGTATTTT.